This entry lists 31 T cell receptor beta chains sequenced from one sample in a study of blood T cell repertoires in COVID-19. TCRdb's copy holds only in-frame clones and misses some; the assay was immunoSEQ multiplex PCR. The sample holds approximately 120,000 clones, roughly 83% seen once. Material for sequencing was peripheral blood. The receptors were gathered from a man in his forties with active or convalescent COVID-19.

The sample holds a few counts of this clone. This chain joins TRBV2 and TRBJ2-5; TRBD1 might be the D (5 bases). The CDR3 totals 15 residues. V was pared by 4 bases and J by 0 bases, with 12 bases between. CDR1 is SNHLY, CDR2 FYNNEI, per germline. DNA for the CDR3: TGTGCCAGCAGTGCCCAGGGTTCGTACCAAGAGACCCAGTACTTC. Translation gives CASSAQGSYQETQYF.

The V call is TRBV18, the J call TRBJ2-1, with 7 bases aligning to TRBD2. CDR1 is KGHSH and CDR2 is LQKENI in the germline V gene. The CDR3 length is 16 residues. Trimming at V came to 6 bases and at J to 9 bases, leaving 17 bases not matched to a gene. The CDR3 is CASSPSNSREIGEQFF. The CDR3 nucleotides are TGTGCCAGCTCCCCGTCCAATTCGCGGGAGATAGGTGAGCAGTTCTTC.

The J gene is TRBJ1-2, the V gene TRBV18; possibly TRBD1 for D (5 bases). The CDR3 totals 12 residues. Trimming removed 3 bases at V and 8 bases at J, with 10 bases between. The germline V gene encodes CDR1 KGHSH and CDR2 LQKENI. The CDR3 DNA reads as TGTGCCAGCTCACCCGACCGGGGGGGCTACACCTTC. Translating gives CASSPDRGGYTF.

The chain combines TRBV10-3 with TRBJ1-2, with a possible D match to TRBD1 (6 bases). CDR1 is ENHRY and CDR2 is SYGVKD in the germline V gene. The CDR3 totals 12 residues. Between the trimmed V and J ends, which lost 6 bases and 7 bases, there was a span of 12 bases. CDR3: CAIRQQGGGYTF. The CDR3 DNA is TGTGCCATCAGACAACAGGGCGGTGGCTACACCTTC.

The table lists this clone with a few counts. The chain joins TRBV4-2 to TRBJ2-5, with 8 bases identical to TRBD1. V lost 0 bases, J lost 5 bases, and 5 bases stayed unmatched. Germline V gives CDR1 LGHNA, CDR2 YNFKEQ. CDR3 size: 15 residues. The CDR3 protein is CASSQDQGAWETQYF. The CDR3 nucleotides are TGTGCCAGCAGCCAAGATCAGGGGGCGTGGGAGACCCAGTACTTC.

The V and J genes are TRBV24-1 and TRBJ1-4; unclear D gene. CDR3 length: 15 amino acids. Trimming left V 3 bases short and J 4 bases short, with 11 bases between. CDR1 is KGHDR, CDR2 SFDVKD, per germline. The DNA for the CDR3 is TGTGCCACCAGTGATCCGTCCTACAGTAATGAAAAACTGTTTTTT. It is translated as CATSDPSYSNEKLFF.

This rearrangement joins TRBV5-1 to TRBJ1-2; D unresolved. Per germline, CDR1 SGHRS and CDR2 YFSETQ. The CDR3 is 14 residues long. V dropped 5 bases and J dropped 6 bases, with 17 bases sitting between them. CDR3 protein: CASRRAGPDHGYTF. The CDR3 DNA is TGCGCCAGCAGGAGGGCGGGCCCTGATCATGGCTACACCTTC. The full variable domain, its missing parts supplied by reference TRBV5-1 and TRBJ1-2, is KAGVTQTPRYLIKTRGQQVTLSCSPISGHRSVSWYQQTPGQGLQFLFEYFSETQRNKGNFPGRFSGRQFSNSRSEMNVSTLELGDSALYLCASRRAGPDHGYTFGSGTRLTVV.

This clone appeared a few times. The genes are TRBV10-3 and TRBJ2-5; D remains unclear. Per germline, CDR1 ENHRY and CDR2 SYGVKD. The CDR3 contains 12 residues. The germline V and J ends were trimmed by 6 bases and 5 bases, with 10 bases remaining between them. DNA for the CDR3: TGTGCCATCAGCGCCAACAAGGAGACCCAGTACTTC. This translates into CAISANKETQYF.

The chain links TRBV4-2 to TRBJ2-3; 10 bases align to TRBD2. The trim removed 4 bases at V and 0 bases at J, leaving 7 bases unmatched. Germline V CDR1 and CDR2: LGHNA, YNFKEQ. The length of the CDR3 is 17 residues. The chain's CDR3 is CASSRLSGGASTDTQYF. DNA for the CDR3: TGTGCCAGCAGCCGCCTCAGCGGGGGGGCGAGCACAGATACGCAGTATTTT.

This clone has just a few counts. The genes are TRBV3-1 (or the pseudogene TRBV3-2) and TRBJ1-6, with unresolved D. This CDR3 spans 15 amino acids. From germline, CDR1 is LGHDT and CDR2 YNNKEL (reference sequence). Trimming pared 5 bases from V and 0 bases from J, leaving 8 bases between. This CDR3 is CASSLASSYNSPLHF. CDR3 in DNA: TGTGCCAGCAGCTTGGCTAGCTCCTATAATTCACCCCTCCACTTT.

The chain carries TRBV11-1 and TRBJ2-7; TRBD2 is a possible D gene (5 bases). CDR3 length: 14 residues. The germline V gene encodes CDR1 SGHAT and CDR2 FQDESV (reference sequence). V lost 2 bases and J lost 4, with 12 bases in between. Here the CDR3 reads CASSLSWRSYEQYF. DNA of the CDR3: TGTGCCAGCAGCTTAAGTTGGAGGTCTTACGAGCAGTACTTC.

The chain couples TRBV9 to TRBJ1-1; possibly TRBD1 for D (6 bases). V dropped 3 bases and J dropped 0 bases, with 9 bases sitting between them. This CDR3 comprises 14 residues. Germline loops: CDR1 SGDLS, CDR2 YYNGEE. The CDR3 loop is CASSAQGVNTEAFF. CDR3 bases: TGTGCCAGCAGCGCACAGGGAGTGAACACTGAAGCTTTCTTT.

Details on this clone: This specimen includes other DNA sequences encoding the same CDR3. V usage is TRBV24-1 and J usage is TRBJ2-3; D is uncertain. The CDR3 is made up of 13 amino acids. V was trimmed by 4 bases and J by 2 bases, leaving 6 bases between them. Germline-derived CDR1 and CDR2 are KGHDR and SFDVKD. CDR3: CATSDLFTDTQYF. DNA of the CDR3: TGTGCCACCAGTGACCTATTCACAGATACGCAGTATTTT.

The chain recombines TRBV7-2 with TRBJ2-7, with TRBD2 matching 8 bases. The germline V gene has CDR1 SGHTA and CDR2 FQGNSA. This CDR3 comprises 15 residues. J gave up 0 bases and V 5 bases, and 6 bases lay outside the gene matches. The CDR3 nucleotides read TGTGCCAGCAGCCTAAGGCGGGGGGTCTCCTACGAGCAGTACTTC. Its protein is CASSLRRGVSYEQYF.

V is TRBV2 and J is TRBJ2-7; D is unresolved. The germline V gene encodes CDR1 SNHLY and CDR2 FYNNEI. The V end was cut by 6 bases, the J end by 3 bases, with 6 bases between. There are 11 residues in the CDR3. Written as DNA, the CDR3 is TGTGCCAGCAGCCCCATCTACGAGCAGTACTTC. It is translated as CASSPIYEQYF.

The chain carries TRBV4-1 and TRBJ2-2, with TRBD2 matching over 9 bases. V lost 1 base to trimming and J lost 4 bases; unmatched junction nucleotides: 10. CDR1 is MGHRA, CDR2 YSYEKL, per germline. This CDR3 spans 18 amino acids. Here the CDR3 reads CASSQARGGGRGTGELFF. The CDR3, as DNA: TGCGCCAGCAGCCAAGCCCGTGGGGGCGGGAGGGGCACCGGGGAGCTGTTTTTT.

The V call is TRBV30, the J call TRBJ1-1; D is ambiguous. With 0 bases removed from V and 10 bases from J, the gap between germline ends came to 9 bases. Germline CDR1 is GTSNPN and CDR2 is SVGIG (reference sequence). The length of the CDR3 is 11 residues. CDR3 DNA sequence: TGTGCCTGGAGTGTACGGGAAGTAGCTTTCTTT. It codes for CAWSVREVAFF.

In DNA, the CDR3 is TGTGCCAGCAGCGAAAGACAGGGTGGTCAGCCCCAGCATTTT. Translating it yields CASSERQGGQPQHF. The V and J genes are TRBV9 and TRBJ1-5, with 7 bases fitting TRBD1. The germline V gene encodes CDR1 SGDLS and CDR2 YYNGEE. With V trimmed by 3 bases and J by 6 bases, 6 bases remained unmatched. This CDR3 comprises 14 residues.

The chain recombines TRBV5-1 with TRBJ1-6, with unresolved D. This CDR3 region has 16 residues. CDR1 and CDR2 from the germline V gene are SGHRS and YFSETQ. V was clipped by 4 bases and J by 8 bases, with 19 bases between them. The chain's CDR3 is CASSARGPGGDSPLHF. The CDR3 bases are TGCGCCAGCAGCGCCCGTGGGCCCGGCGGGGATTCACCCCTCCACTTT.

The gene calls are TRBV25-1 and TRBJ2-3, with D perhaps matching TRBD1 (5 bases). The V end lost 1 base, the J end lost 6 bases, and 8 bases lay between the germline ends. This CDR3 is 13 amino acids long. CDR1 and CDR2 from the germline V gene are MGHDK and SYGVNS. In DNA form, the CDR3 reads TGTGCCAGCAGTGAATCCAGGGCCGATACGCAGTATTTT. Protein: CASSESRADTQYF.

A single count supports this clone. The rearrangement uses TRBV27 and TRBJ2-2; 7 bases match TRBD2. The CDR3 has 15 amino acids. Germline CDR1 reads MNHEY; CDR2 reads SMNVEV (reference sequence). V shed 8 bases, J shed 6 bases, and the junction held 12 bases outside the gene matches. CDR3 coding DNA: TGTGCCAGCGCCCCACTACGTGCGGGGGCCGGGGAGCTGTTTTTT. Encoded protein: CASAPLRAGAGELFF.

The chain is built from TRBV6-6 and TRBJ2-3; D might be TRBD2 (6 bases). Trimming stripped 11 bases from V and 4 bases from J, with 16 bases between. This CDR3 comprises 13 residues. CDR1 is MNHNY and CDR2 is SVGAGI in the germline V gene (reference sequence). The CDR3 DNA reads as TGTGCCGGGGGGATGGGCTCGGCAGATACGCAGTATTTT. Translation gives CAGGMGSADTQYF.

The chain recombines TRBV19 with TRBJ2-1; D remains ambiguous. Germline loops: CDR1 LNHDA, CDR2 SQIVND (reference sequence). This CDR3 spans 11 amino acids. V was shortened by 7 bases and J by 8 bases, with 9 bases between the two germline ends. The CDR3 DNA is TGTGCCAGTACCGATAGCTATGAGCAGTTCTTC. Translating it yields CASTDSYEQFF. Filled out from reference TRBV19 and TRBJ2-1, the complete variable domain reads DGGITQSPKYLFRKEGQNVTLSCEQNLNHDAMYWYRQDPGQGLRLIYYSQIVNDFQKGDIAEGYSVSREKKESFPLTVTSAQKNPTAFYLCASTDSYEQFFGPGTRLTVL.

CDR3 sequence: CASSDDIGYEQYF. CDR3 nucleotides: TGTGCCAGCAGCGATGACATTGGCTACGAGCAGTACTTC. This sequence joins TRBV3-1 (or the pseudogene TRBV3-2) and TRBJ2-7, with D hard to call. The V and J ends lost 5 bases and 3 bases respectively, with 11 bases between them. Germline V gene lookup returns CDR1 LGHDT and CDR2 YNNKEL (reference sequence). This CDR3 has 13 residues.

Here the CDR3 reads CASSFPTGESGYTF. CDR3 in DNA: TGCGCCAGCAGCTTTCCGACAGGGGAGAGTGGCTACACCTTC. The chain joins TRBV5-1 to TRBJ1-2; the match to TRBD1 covers 8 bases. Per germline, CDR1 SGHRS and CDR2 YFSETQ. The CDR3 spans 14 residues. V was pared by 2 bases and J by 7 bases, with 7 bases of the junction left unmatched. The entire variable domain, with the rest obtained from reference TRBV5-1 and TRBJ1-2, is as follows: KAGVTQTPRYLIKTRGQQVTLSCSPISGHRSVSWYQQTPGQGLQFLFEYFSETQRNKGNFPGRFSGRQFSNSRSEMNVSTLELGDSALYLCASSFPTGESGYTFGSGTRLTVV.

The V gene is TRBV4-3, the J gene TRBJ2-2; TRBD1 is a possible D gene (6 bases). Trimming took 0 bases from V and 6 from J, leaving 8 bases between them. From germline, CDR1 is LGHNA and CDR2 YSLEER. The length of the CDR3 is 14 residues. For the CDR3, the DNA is TGCGCCAGCAGCCAAGATCGGACAGCCGGGGAGCTGTTTTTT. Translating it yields CASSQDRTAGELFF.

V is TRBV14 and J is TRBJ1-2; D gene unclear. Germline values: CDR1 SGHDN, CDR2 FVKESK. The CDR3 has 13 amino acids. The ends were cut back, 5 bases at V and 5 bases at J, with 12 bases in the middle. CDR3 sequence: CASSSHTSYGYTF. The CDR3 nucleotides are TGTGCCAGCAGCTCACACACCTCATATGGCTACACCTTC.

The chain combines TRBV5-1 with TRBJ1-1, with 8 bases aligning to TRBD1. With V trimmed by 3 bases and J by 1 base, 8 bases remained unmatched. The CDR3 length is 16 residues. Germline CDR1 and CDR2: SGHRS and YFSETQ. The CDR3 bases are TGCGCCAGCAGCTCGGGGGCCGGGACAGGGAACACTGAAGCTTTCTTT. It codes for CASSSGAGTGNTEAFF. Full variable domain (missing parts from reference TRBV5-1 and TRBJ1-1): KAGVTQTPRYLIKTRGQQVTLSCSPISGHRSVSWYQQTPGQGLQFLFEYFSETQRNKGNFPGRFSGRQFSNSRSEMNVSTLELGDSALYLCASSSGAGTGNTEAFFGQGTRLTVV.

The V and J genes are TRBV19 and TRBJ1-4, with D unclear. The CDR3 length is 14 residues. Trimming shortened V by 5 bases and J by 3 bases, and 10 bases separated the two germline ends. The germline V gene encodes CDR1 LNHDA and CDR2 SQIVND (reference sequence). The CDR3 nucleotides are TGTGCCAGTAGTCCGGGTGAAGCTAATGAAAAACTGTTTTTT. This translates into CASSPGEANEKLFF.

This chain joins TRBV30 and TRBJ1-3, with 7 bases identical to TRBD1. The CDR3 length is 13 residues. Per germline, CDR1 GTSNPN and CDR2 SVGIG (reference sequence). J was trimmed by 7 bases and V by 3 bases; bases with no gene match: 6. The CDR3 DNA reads TGTGCCTGGAGCACTCGGACAGGCAACACCATATATTTT. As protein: CAWSTRTGNTIYF.

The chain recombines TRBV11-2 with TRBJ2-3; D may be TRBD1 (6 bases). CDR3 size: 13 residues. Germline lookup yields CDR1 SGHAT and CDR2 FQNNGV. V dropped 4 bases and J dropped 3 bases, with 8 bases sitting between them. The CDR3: CASSSTGTDTQYF. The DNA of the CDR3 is TGTGCCAGCAGCTCAACAGGGACAGATACGCAGTATTTT.